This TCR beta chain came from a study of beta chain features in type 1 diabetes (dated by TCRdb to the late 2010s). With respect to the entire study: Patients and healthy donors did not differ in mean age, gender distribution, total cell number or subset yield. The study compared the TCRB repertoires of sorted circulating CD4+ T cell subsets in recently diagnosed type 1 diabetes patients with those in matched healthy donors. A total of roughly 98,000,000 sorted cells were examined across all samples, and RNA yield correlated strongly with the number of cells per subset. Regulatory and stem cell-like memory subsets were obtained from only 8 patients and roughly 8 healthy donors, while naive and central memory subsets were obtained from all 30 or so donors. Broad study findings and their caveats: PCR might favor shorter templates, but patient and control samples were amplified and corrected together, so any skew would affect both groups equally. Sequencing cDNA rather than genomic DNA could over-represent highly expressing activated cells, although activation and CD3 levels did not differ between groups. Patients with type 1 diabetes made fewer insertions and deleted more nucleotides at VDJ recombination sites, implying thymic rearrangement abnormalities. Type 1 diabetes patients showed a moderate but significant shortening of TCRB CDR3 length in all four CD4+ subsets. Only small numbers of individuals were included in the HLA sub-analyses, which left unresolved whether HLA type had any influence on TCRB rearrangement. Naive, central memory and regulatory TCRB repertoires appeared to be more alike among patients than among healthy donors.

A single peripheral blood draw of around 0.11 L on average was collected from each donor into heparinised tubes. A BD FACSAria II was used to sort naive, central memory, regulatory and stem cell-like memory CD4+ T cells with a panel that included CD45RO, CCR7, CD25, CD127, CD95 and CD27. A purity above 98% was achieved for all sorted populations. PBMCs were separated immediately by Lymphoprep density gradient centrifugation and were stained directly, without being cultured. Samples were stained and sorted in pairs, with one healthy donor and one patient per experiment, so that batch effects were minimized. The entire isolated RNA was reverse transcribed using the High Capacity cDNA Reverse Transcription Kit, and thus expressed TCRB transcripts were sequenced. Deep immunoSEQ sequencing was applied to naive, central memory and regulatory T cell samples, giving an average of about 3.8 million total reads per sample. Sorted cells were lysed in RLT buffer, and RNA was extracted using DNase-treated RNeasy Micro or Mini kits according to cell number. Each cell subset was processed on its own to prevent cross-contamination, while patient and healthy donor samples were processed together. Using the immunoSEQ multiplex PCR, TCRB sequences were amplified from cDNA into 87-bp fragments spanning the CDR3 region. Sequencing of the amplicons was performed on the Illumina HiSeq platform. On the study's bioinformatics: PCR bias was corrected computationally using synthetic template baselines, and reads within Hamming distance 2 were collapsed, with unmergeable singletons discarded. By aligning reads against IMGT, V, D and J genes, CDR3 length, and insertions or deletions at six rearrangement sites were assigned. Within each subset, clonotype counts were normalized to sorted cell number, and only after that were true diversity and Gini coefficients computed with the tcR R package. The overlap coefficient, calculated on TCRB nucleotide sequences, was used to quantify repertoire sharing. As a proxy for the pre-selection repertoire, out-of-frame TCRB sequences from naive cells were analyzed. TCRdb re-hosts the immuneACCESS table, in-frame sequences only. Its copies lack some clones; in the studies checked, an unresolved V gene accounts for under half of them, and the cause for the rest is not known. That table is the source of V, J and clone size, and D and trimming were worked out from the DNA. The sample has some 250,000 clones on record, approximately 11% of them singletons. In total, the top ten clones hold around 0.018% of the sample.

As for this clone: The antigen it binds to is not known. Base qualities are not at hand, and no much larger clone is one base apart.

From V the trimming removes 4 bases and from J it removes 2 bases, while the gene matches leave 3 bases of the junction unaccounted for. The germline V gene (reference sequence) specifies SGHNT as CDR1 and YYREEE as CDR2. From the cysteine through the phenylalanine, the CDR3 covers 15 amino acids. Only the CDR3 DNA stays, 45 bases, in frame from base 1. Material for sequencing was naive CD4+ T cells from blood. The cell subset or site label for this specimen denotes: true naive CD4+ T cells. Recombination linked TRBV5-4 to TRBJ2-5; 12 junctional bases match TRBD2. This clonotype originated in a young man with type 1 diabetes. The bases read TGTGCCAGCAGCCCCGGACTAGCGGGGCAAGAGACCCAGTACTTC. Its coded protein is CASSPGLAGQETQYF.